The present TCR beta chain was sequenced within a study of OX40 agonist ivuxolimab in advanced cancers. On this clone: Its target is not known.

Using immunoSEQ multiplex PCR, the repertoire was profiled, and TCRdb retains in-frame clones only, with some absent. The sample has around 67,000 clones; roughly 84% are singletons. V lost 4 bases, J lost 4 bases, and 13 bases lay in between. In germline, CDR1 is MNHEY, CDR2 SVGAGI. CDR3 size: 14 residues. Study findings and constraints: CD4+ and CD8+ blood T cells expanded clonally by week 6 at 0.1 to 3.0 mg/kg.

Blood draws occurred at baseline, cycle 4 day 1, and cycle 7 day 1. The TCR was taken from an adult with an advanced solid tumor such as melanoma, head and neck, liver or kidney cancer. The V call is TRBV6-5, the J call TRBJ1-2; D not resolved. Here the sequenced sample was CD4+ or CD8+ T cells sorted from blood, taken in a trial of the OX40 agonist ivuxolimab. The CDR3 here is CASSFTGLTYGYTF. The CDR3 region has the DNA TGTGCCAGCAGTTTTACCGGACTGACCTATGGCTACACCTTC.